One TCR beta chain is described in this entry. Its antigen remains unidentified. The input lacks base qualities; no much larger clone sits a single base away. The data were taken from a study of blood T cell repertoires in COVID-19 (dated by TCRdb to about 2020). Study-wide context: Collaborator samples came from the United States, Italy and Spain and covered acute and convalescent phases of COVID-19. Sample metadata almost always included a de-identified subject ID, COVID-19 status, age in years and sex. The repertoires were made available in a free public database intended to serve as a resource for research on the immune response to SARS-CoV-2. The material from the prospective study consisted of cDNA or gDNA derived from T cells, B-cell-depleted T cells, or PBMCs. Subjects who had been exposed to COVID-19, were actively infected with it, or had recovered from it provided the deeply sampled blood TCRbeta repertoires that made up the dataset. Samples were obtained from the ongoing ImmuneRACE study (first 160 participants) and from about 1,300 subjects provided by 6 global collaborators. Where available, HLA class I and class II types were taken from metadata supplied by the sample provider and were not determined by assay-based typing. Broad study findings and their caveats: How much clinical and demographic metadata was included differed by source and by participant, and the metadata was provided uncurated.

The immunoSEQ Assay, a bias-controlled multiplex PCR, was used to amplify TCRbeta CDR3 regions from genomic DNA. Per the source publication's procedure: The number of nucleated cells in each sample was estimated from the amplification of reference gene primers within the assay. To quantify the absolute abundance of each unique TCRbeta CDR3 rearrangement, sequence reads were collapsed and filtered. Productive Simpson clonality was computed per sample as the square root of Simpson's diversity index over productive rearrangements. Held by TCRdb, this immuneACCESS table contains in-frame sequences only and omits some clones. Under half of the omission traces to an unresolved V gene where checked; the cause of the rest is unknown. The DNA was the basis for D and trimming; V, J and clone size are from that table. For this sample there are some 250,000 clones; approximately 83% appear just once. 4.4% of the sample comes from the top ten.

CDR1 GTSNPN and CDR2 SVGIG were looked up in the germline V gene (reference sequence). The CDR3 spans 13 residues, from the cysteine through the phenylalanine. Kept here is only the CDR3 DNA, which spans 39 bases and is read in frame from base 1. The V end loses 2 bases and the J end loses 2 bases, and a stretch of 9 bases separates them. Each collaborating institution followed its own protocols to collect whole blood in K2EDTA tubes. For TCRbeta analysis, collaborators shipped samples in one of three forms: frozen whole blood, isolated PBMCs, or DNA extracted from either of those sample types. The sequence derives from a man aged 45 to 65 with active or convalescent COVID-19. The rearrangement combines TRBV30 with TRBJ1-2; the D gene is perhaps TRBD1, on 5 matching bases. Sequences were obtained from peripheral blood. In nucleotide form, the sequence is TGTGCCTGGAGTAGGGGCCCAAACTATGGCTACACCTTC. This translates into CAWSRGPNYGYTF.